These 24 T cell receptor beta chains originate from one sample sequenced in a study of T cells in Graves' hyperthyroidism and ophthalmopathy. Using RNA transcripts as the source, TCR beta CDR3 regions were amplified. The TCR CDR3 was amplified in a first-round RT-PCR using the HTBI primer set. TCRdb re-derived calls from the multiplex PCR reads in MiXCR, one entry per CDR3 protein. The sample consists of a few hundred thousand distinct CDR3 sequences, over 10% of them appearing once. The specimen was blood. Receptor source: a woman younger than 35 with Graves' hyperthyroidism.

This clonotype was observed many times. This chain connects TRBV28 to TRBJ2-7; no clear D gene. The V gene lost 3 bases and the J gene lost 6 bases, with 15 bases spanning the gap. CDR1 and CDR2 (germline): MDHEN, SYDVKM. The CDR3 runs 14 residues. The CDR3 DNA reads as TGTGCCAGCAGTTTCTCTGCCCTTACGCCCGAGCAGTACTTC. This translates into CASSFSALTPEQYF.

This clonotype was detected many times. J is TRBJ1-5 and V is TRBV7-8, with a tentative D call TRBD1 (6 bases). The CDR3 consists of 15 residues. CDR1 and CDR2 from the germline V gene are SGHVS and FQNEAQ. V was trimmed by 3 bases and J by 11 bases, leaving 20 bases between them. CDR3 region: CASSFWDTAAGAQHF. As DNA, the CDR3 is TGTGCCAGCAGCTTTTGGGACACCGCCGCAGGAGCCCAGCATTTT.

This clonotype was found many times. The chain combines TRBV2 with TRBJ2-7; 10 bases are shared with TRBD2. Germline V gene lookup returns CDR1 SNHLY and CDR2 FYNNEI. The length of the CDR3 is 15 residues. The ends lost 4 bases at V and 5 bases at J; junction bases unmatched: 8. CDR3 DNA: TGTGCCAGCAGTGCGAGGCTAGCGGGAGTCCACGAGCAGTACTTC. Protein sequence: CASSARLAGVHEQYF.

V gene TRBV24-1 combines with J gene TRBJ2-2; 13 bases align to TRBD2. Germline V gene sequence: CDR1 KGHDR, CDR2 SFDVKD. V trimming: 1 base; J trimming: 5 bases; junction bases outside the gene matches: 12. The CDR3 has 20 amino acids. The CDR3, as DNA: TGTGCCACCAGTGATTTCGCCACTAGCGGGAGGGCCGTAATAACCGGGGAGCTGTTTTTT. Its translation is CATSDFATSGRAVITGELFF.

The chain recombines TRBV3-1 with TRBJ1-3; D remains unclear. The V end was cut by 1 base, the J end by 4 bases, with 8 bases between. The germline V gene encodes CDR1 LGHDT and CDR2 YNNKEL (reference sequence). This CDR3 spans 14 amino acids. Written as DNA, the CDR3 is TGTGCCAGCAGCCAAGTGCAGGAAGGAAACACCATATATTTT. It codes for CASSQVQEGNTIYF.

This clonotype was picked up many times. The chain is built from TRBV12-3 or TRBV12-4 and TRBJ2-7; TRBD2 might be the D (5 bases). The germline V and J ends were trimmed by 4 bases and 5 bases, with 21 bases remaining between them. CDR3 length equals 16 residues. CDR3 protein: CASSSAAVPARDEQYF. CDR3 DNA: TGTGCCAGCAGTTCTGCAGCGGTCCCAGCCCGGGACGAGCAGTACTTC.

This clonotype was counted many times. Written as DNA, the CDR3 is TGTGCCAGCAGCCCCACGAGGGGGACAGGGGGTGATAGTGAGCAGTTCTTC. Translated, it gives CASSPTRGTGGDSEQFF. V and J are TRBV9 and TRBJ2-1; 11 bases are a match to TRBD1. Germline trimming cut 4 bases from V and 9 bases from J; bases unmatched to any gene: 15. Germline V lookup: CDR1 SGDLS, CDR2 YYNGEE. The CDR3 length is 17 residues.

This clonotype appeared a few times. V usage is TRBV19 and J usage is TRBJ1-2; D is unclear. Trimming shortened V by 7 bases and J by 5 bases, and 11 bases separated the two germline ends. Germline V gene lookup returns CDR1 LNHDA and CDR2 SQIVND (reference sequence). The CDR3 has 12 amino acids. The CDR3 sequence is CASTKEAYGYTF. The DNA of the CDR3 is TGTGCCAGTACTAAGGAGGCGTATGGCTACACCTTC.

The chain employs TRBV7-9 and TRBJ2-2, with 7 bases aligning to TRBD1. The CDR3 totals 14 residues. From germline, CDR1 is SEHNR and CDR2 FQNEAQ (reference sequence). V was clipped by 1 base and J by 6 bases; unmatched bases: 2. The CDR3 sequence: CASSLGQGSGELFF. CDR3 DNA sequence: TGTGCCAGCAGCTTAGGACAGGGTTCCGGGGAGCTGTTTTTT.

CDR3 amino acids: CASSGPERTDTQYF. CDR3 bases: TGTGCCAGCAGCGGTCCAGAGCGCACAGATACGCAGTATTTT. This chain links TRBV5-6 with TRBJ2-3; D ambiguous. V lost 4 bases and J lost 1, with 10 bases in between. CDR1 SGHDT and CDR2 YYEEEE come from the germline V gene. The CDR3 is 14 residues long. Based on the CDR3 plus reference TRBV5-6 and TRBJ2-3, the full variable domain is DAGVTQSPTHLIKTRGQQVTLRCSPKSGHDTVSWYQQALGQGPQFIFQYYEEEERQRGNFPDRFSGHQFPNYSSELNVNALLLGDSALYLCASSGPERTDTQYFGPGTRLTVL.

This clonotype was counted at least ten times. The chain couples TRBV28 to TRBJ1-1, with D possibly being TRBD1 (5 bases). The CDR3 covers 14 residues. The ends were cut back, 1 base at V and 5 bases at J, with 11 bases in the middle. CDR1 is MDHEN, CDR2 SYDVKM, per germline. The CDR3, as DNA: TGTGCCAGCAGTTTATTCATCGAGGGGACTGAAGCTTTCTTT. Translation gives CASSLFIEGTEAFF. Full variable domain (missing parts from reference TRBV28 and TRBJ1-1): DVKVTQSSRYLVKRTGEKVFLECVQDMDHENMFWYRQDPGLGLRLIYFSYDVKMKEKGDIPEGYSVSREKKERFSLILESASTNQTSMYLCASSLFIEGTEAFFGQGTRLTVV.

This chain joins TRBV4-2 and TRBJ1-2; D not certain. This CDR3 is built from 12 residues. Per germline, CDR1 LGHNA and CDR2 YNFKEQ. The V gene lost 1 base and the J gene lost 5 bases, with 5 bases spanning the gap. CDR3 nucleotides: TGTGCCAGCAGCCAAGCTGAGTATGGCTACACCTTC. Translation: CASSQAEYGYTF.

On this clonotype itself: A read error is possible here, since a much larger clone lies one base away. This chain connects TRBV7-8 to TRBJ2-7; D unclear. Germline CDR1 and CDR2: SGHVS and FQNEAQ. Trimming took off 3 bases at V and 4 bases at J, with 7 bases between the two ends. The CDR3 is made up of 12 amino acids. The chain's CDR3 is CASSFIPYEQYV. DNA for the CDR3: TGTGCCAGCAGCTTTATACCTTACGAGCAGTACGTC.

This clonotype was found many times. The chain recombines TRBV27 with TRBJ2-7, with TRBD2 identical over 13 bases. V was clipped by 8 bases and J by 0 bases; unmatched bases: 13. This CDR3 has 18 amino acids. CDR1 is MNHEY, CDR2 SMNVEV, per germline (reference sequence). The CDR3 here is CASHKGGLAGESSYEQYF. The CDR3 DNA reads TGTGCCAGCCACAAAGGAGGACTAGCGGGGGAGAGCTCCTACGAGCAGTACTTC.

This clonotype appeared many times. The chain is built from TRBV20-1 and TRBJ1-1; D is unclear. The CDR3 has 15 residues. Trimming cost V 0 bases and J 0 bases, with 11 bases left between them. CDR1 and CDR2 from the germline V gene are DFQATT and SNEGSKA (reference sequence). The CDR3 DNA follows: TGCAGTGCTAGAGATAGGCAGCCTATGAACACTGAAGCTTTCTTT. Its protein is CSARDRQPMNTEAFF.

This clonotype was detected ten times or more. The CDR3, as DNA: TGCAGTGCTAGAGGACATAGCACAGATACGCAGTATTTT. The encoded protein is CSARGHSTDTQYF. The chain joins TRBV20-1 to TRBJ2-3, with D hard to call. Per germline, CDR1 DFQATT and CDR2 SNEGSKA (reference sequence). The CDR3 is made up of 13 amino acids. Deletions cut 1 base from V and 0 bases from J, with 5 bases between.

In its sample, this clonotype was seen many times. The chain has TRBV7-2 and TRBJ1-1; D unresolved. The CDR3 covers 13 residues. Trimming cost V 5 bases and J 11 bases, with 18 bases left between them. Germline V lookup: CDR1 SGHTA, CDR2 FQGNSA. CDR3 loop: CASSTTPSPAAFF. CDR3 nucleotides: TGTGCCAGCAGCACCACACCTTCTCCCGCGGCTTTCTTT.

A few counts support this clonotype. The genes are TRBV9 and TRBJ1-2; perhaps TRBD1 as D (6 bases). The CDR3 is made up of 16 amino acids. Trimming cost V 3 bases and J 4 bases, with 19 bases left between them. Germline V gives CDR1 SGDLS, CDR2 YYNGEE. The CDR3 DNA reads as TGTGCCAGCAGCGCCGGGTTAGCCGGAGGGGGCTATGGCTACACCTTC. This encodes CASSAGLAGGGYGYTF. The full variable domain, rest sourced from reference TRBV9 and TRBJ1-2, is DSGVTQTPKHLITATGQRVTLRCSPRSGDLSVYWYQQSLDQGLQFLIQYYNGEERAKGNILERFSAQQFPDLHSELNLSSLELGDSALYFCASSAGLAGGGYGYTFGSGTRLTVV.

This clonotype was recorded at least ten times. The genes are TRBV12-3 or TRBV12-4 and TRBJ1-5; maybe TRBD1 (5 bases). The CDR3 extends over 14 amino acids. V was shortened by 2 bases and J by 4 bases, with 9 bases between the two germline ends. The CDR3 nucleotides are TGTGCCAGCAGTTTATGGTCAGGGAATCAGCCCCAGCATTTT. Its protein is CASSLWSGNQPQHF.

The V gene is TRBV6-1, the J gene TRBJ2-7; weak D call: TRBD1 (6 bases). The CDR3 spans 18 residues. Looked up from germline, CDR1 is MNHNS and CDR2 is SASEGT. The ends were cut back, 6 bases at V and 6 bases at J, with 30 bases in the middle. The CDR3 sequence is CASRLLSMGTPTFLEQYF. CDR3 bases: TGTGCCAGCAGGCTATTGAGCATGGGGACACCCACCTTCCTCGAGCAGTACTTC.

A note on this clonotype: This may stem from a read error, because a much larger clone lies one nucleotide away. The rearrangement joins TRBV20-1 to TRBJ2-7, with a weak D call TRBD2 (6 bases). With 3 bases removed from V and 5 bases from J, the gap between germline ends came to 17 bases. The CDR3 has 14 amino acids. Germline loops: CDR1 DFQATT, CDR2 SNEGSKA (reference sequence). The CDR3 nucleotides read TGCAGTGCTAGGAAGGCGCGGGGTTTGCACGAGCAGTACTTC. It translates to CSARKARGLHEQYF.

V gene TRBV10-2 combines with J gene TRBJ1-4; tentative D call: TRBD1 (5 bases). Trimming pared 10 bases from V and 4 bases from J, leaving 25 bases between. Germline V lookup: CDR1 WSHSY, CDR2 SAAADI. The CDR3 length is 17 residues. The CDR3 region is CATTKDVASGGNEKLFF. The CDR3 coding sequence is TGCGCCACTACGAAGGACGTGGCTTCGGGGGGTAATGAAAAACTGTTTTTT.

The gene calls are TRBV5-1 and TRBJ1-2; a possible D gene is TRBD1 (5 bases). The CDR3 runs 15 residues. Germline V CDR1 and CDR2: SGHRS, YFSETQ. The V end lost 4 bases, the J end lost 0 bases, and 13 bases lay between the germline ends. Here the CDR3 reads CASSLGDSSNYGYTF. For the CDR3, the DNA is TGCGCCAGCAGCCTTGGAGACAGCTCTAACTATGGCTACACCTTC.

In this sample, this clonotype turned up many times. At one end the junction does not follow the germline gene, possibly because of a read error. V usage is TRBV12-3 or TRBV12-4 and J usage is TRBJ1-1, with a weak D call TRBD1 (6 bases). This CDR3 is built from 14 residues. The CDR3 is CASSLDPRGTEAFF. DNA for the CDR3: TGTGCCAGCAGCTTAGATCCCAGGGGCACTGAAGCTTTCTTT.